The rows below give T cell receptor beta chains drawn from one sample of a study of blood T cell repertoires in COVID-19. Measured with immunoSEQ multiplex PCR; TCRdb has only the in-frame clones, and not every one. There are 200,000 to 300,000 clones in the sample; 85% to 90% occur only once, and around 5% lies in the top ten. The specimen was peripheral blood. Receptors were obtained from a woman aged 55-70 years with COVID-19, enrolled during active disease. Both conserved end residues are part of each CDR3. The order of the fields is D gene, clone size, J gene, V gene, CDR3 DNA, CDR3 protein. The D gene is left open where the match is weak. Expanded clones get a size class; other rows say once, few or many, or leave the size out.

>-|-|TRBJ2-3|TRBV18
TGTGCCAGCTCACCACTACTTGCGGATCAAACCACAGATACGCAGTATTTT
CASSPLLADQTTDTQYF
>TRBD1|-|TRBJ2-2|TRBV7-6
TGTGCCAGCAGCCCTAGGGACAGACTTAACACCGGGGAGCTGTTTTTT
CASSPRDRLNTGELFF
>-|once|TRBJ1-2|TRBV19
TGTGCCAGTAGTATAGATCATCACAGGGAGATCTATGGCTACACCTTC
CASSIDHHREIYGYTF
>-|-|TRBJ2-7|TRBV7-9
TGTGCCAGCAGCCGCAACGCGGAGGGAGTCCGCTACTTC
CASSRNAEGVRYF
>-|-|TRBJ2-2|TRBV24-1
TGTGCCACCAGTGAGCACAGGGCATTTGGCTCCGGGGAGCTGTTTTTT
CATSEHRAFGSGELFF
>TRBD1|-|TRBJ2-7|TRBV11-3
TGTGCCAGCAGCCCAGACCGGGACAGGTCGCCCTACGAGCAGTACTTC
CASSPDRDRSPYEQYF
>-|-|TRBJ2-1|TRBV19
TGTGCCAGTAAGACAGGGAGGTATGCGGATGAGCAGTTCTTC
CASKTGRYADEQFF
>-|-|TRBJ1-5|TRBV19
TGTGCCAGCCAGGTTGGGGGGAGGAGCAATCAGCCCCAGCATTTT
CASQVGGRSNQPQHF
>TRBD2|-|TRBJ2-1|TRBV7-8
TGTGCCAGCAGCCCTGGACTAGCGGTGGGGTGGGAGCAGTTCTTC
CASSPGLAVGWEQFF
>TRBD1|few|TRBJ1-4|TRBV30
TGTGCCTACATGACAGGGCCGGGGGTAAAACTGTTTTTT
CAYMTGPGVKLFF
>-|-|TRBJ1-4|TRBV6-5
TGTGCCAGCAGGCGGGCAACTAATGAAAAACTGTTTTTT
CASRRATNEKLFF
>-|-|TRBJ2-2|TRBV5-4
TGTGCCAGCAGCTTGGTGGGGGCGACCGGGGAGCTGTTTTTT
CASSLVGATGELFF
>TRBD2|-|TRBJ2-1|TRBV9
TGTGCCAGCAGCGTAGGGCTAGCGGGCTACAATGAGCAGTTCTTC
CASSVGLAGYNEQFF
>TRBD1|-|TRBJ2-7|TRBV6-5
TGTGCCAGCATTCCGGGACAGGCCCTGGCGGCGAGCGACTTC
CASIPGQALAASDF
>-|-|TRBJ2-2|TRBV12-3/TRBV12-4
TGTGCCAGCAGCCTACTAGACCTCGGGGAGCTGTTTTTT
CASSLLDLGELFF
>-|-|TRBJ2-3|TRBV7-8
TGTGCCAGCAGCCTGACTAGTATCACAGATACGCAGTATTTT
CASSLTSITDTQYF
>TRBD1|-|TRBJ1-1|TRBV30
TGTGCGGGATGGACAGGGGAGAACACTGAAGCTTTCTTT
CAGWTGENTEAFF
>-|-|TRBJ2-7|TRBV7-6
TGTGCCAGCAGCCCCATGTTCGAGGGCTACTACGAGCAGTACTTC
CASSPMFEGYYEQYF
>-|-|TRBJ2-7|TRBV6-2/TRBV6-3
TGTGCCAGCAGCTCCCGTGGGGGCCCCCCCTACGAGCAGTACTTC
CASSSRGGPPYEQYF
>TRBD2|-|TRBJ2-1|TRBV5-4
TGTGCCAGCAGCGTATCCGGAAGTGGGACTAGCAGATACAATGAGCAGTTCTTC
CASSVSGSGTSRYNEQFF
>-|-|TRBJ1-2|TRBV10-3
TGTGCCATCAGTGTGCGGGGGGCTGGGTATGGCTACACCTTC
CAISVRGAGYGYTF
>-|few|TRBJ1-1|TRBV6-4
TGTGCCAGCAGTGACTCGTCCAGGGCCACTGAAGCTTTCTTT
CASSDSSRATEAFF
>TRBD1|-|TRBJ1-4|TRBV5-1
TGCGCCAGCAGCAGAGGGACAGGGGCCTCGACTAATGAAAAACTGTTTTTT
CASSRGTGASTNEKLFF
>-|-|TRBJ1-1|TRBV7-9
TGTGCCAGCAGCATTACAGGGATCGGCACTGAAGCTTTCTTT
CASSITGIGTEAFF
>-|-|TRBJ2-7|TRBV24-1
TGTGCCACCAGTGATCCCTTGGACAGCTCCTACGAGCAGTACTTC
CATSDPLDSSYEQYF
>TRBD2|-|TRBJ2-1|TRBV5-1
TGCGCCAGCAGCCCCAGACTAGCTTTGTATGAGCAGTTCTTC
CASSPRLALYEQFF